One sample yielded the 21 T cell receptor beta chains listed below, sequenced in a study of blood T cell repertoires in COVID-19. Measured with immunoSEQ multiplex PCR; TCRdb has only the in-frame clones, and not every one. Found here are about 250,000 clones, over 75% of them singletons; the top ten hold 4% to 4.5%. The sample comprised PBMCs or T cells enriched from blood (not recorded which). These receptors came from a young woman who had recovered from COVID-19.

The CDR3 loop is CASSSTFTDTQYF. CDR3 DNA: TGTGCCAGCAGCTCCACTTTCACAGATACGCAGTATTTT. The chain employs TRBV7-9 and TRBJ2-3; D remains unclear. Per germline, CDR1 SEHNR and CDR2 FQNEAQ (reference sequence). The ends were cut back, 4 bases at V and 2 bases at J, with 7 bases in the middle. This CDR3 contains 13 residues.

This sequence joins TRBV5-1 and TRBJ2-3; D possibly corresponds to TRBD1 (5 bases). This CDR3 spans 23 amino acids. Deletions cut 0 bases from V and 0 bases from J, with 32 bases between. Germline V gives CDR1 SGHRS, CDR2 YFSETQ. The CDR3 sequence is CASSLEAPEAGWSNRASTDTQYF. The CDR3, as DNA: TGCGCCAGCAGCTTGGAGGCGCCTGAGGCAGGGTGGTCGAACCGCGCCAGCACAGATACGCAGTATTTT. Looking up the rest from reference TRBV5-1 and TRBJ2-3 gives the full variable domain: KAGVTQTPRYLIKTRGQQVTLSCSPISGHRSVSWYQQTPGQGLQFLFEYFSETQRNKGNFPGRFSGRQFSNSRSEMNVSTLELGDSALYLCASSLEAPEAGWSNRASTDTQYFGPGTRLTVL.

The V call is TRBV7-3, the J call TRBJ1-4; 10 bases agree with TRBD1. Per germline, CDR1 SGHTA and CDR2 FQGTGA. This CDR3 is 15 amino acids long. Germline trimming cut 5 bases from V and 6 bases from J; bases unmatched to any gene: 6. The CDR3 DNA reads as TGTGCCAGCAGCACCGCCGGGACAGGGGATGAAAAACTGTTTTTT. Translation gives CASSTAGTGDEKLFF.

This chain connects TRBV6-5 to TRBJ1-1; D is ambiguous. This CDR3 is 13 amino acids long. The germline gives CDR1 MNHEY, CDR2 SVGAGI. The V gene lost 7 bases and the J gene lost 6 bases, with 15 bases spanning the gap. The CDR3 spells CASKAAGGAEAFF. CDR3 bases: TGTGCCAGCAAGGCGGCCGGCGGGGCTGAAGCTTTCTTT.

This CDR3 reads CASRRSGQGFGYTF. The CDR3 DNA follows: TGTGCCAGCAGACGCTCGGGACAGGGGTTTGGCTACACCTTC. The chain recombines TRBV6-4 with TRBJ1-2; TRBD1 matches 10 bases. Germline V gene lookup returns CDR1 MRHNA and CDR2 SNTAGT. The ends lost 6 bases at V and 7 bases at J; junction bases unmatched: 8. The CDR3 has 14 residues.

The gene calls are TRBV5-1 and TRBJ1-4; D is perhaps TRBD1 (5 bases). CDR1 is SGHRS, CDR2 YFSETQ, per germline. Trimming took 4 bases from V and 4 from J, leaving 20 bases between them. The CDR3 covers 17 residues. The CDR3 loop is CASSTHLLSGHNEKLFF. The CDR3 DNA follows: TGCGCCAGCAGCACGCACCTACTTTCAGGGCATAATGAAAAACTGTTTTTT. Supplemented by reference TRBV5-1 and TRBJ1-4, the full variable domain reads KAGVTQTPRYLIKTRGQQVTLSCSPISGHRSVSWYQQTPGQGLQFLFEYFSETQRNKGNFPGRFSGRQFSNSRSEMNVSTLELGDSALYLCASSTHLLSGHNEKLFFGSGTQLSVL.

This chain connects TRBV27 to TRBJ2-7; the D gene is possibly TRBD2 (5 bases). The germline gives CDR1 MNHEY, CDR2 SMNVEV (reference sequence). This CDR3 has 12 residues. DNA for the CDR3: TGTGTCACCTTCTCGGGGTCCTACGAGCAGTACTTC. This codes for CVTFSGSYEQYF.

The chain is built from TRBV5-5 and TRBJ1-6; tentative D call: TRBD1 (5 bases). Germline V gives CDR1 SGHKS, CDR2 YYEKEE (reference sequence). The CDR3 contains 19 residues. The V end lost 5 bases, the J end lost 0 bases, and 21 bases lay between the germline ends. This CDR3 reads CASRETGLRFSSYNSPLHF. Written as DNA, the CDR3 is TGTGCCAGCAGGGAGACGGGACTTAGATTTAGCTCCTATAATTCACCCCTCCACTTT.

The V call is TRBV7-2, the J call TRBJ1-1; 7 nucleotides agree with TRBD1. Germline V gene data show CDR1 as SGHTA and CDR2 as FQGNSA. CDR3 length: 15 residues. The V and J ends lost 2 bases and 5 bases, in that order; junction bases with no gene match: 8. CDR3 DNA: TGTGCCAGCAGCTTAATCCCGGGACAGAGAACTGAAGCTTTCTTT. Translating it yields CASSLIPGQRTEAFF.

CDR3 coding DNA: TGTGCCAGTAGTATCCTCCCTGGACTAGCGGGAGTCGCAGGGGAGCTGTTTTTT. It specifies CASSILPGLAGVAGELFF. The chain employs TRBV19 and TRBJ2-2; 13 nucleotides match TRBD2. The germline V gene has CDR1 LNHDA and CDR2 SQIVND (reference sequence). The V and J ends lost 3 bases and 8 bases, in that order; junction bases with no gene match: 12. The CDR3 is 18 amino acids.

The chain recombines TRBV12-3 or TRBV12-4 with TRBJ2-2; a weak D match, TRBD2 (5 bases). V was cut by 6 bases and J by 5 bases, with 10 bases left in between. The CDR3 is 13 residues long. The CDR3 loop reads CASSPEGTGELFF. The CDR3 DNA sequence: TGTGCCAGCAGCCCCGAGGGAACCGGGGAGCTGTTTTTT.

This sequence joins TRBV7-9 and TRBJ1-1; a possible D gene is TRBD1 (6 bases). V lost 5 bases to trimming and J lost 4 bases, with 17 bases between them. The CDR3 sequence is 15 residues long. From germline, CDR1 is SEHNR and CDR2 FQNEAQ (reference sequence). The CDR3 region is CASSPTDRVVTEAFF. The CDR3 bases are TGTGCCAGCAGCCCCACGGACAGAGTCGTCACTGAAGCTTTCTTT.

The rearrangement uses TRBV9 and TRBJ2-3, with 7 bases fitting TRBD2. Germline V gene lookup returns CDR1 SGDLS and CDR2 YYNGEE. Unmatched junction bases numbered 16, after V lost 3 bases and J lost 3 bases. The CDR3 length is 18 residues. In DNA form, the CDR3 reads TGTGCCAGCAGCGCAATCGGGCGGGGGACCCGACCAACAGATACGCAGTATTTT. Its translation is CASSAIGRGTRPTDTQYF. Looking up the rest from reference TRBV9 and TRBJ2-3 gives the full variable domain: DSGVTQTPKHLITATGQRVTLRCSPRSGDLSVYWYQQSLDQGLQFLIQYYNGEERAKGNILERFSAQQFPDLHSELNLSSLELGDSALYFCASSAIGRGTRPTDTQYFGPGTRLTVL.

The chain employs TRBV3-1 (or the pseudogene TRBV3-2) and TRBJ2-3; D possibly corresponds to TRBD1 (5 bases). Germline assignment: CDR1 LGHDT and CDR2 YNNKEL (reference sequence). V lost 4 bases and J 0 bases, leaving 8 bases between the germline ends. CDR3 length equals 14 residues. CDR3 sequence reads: CASSRRASTDTQYF. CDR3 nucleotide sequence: TGTGCCAGCAGCCGCAGGGCAAGCACAGATACGCAGTATTTT.

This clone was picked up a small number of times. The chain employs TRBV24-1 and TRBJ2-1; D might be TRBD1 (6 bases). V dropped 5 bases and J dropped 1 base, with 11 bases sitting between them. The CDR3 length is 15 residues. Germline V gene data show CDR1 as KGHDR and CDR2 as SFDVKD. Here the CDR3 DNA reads TGTGCCACCAGTGGTGCCAGGGGTTCCTACAATGAGCAGTTCTTC. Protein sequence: CATSGARGSYNEQFF.

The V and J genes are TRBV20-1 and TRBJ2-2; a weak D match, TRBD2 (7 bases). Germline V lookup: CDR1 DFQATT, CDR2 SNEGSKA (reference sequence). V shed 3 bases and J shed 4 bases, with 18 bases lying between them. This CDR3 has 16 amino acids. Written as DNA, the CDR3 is TGCAGTGCTAGTGAGGGGGGTTCGGGAGGCACCGGGGAGCTGTTTTTT. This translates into CSASEGGSGGTGELFF.

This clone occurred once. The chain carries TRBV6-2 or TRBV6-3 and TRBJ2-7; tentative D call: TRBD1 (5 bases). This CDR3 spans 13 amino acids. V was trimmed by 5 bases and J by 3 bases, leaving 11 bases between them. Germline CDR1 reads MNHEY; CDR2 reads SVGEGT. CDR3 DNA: TGTGCCAGCAGTCCAGGGTTATACTACGAGCAGTACTTC. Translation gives CASSPGLYYEQYF.

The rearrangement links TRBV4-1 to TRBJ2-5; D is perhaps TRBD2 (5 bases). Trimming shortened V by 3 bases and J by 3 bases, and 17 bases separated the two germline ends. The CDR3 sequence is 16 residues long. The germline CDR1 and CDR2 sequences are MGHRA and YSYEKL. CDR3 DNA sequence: TGCGCCAGCAGCCACAACCCGCGCGGGCCCAAAGAGACCCAGTACTTC. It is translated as CASSHNPRGPKETQYF.

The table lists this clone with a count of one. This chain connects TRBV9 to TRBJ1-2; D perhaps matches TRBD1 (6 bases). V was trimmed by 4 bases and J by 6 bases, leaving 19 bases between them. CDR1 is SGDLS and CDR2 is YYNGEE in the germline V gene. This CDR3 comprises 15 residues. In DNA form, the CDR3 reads TGTGCCAGCAGCTCCGTCGGGGGGGGGCTGGATGGCTACACCTTC. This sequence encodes CASSSVGGGLDGYTF. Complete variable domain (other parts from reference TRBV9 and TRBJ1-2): DSGVTQTPKHLITATGQRVTLRCSPRSGDLSVYWYQQSLDQGLQFLIQYYNGEERAKGNILERFSAQQFPDLHSELNLSSLELGDSALYFCASSSVGGGLDGYTFGSGTRLTVV.

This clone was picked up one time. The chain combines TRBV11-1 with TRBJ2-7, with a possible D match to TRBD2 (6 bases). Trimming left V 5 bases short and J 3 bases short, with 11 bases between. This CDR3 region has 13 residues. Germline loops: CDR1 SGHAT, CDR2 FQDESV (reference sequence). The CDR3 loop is CASSAGRSYEQYF. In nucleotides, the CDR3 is TGTGCCAGCAGCGCGGGACGAAGCTACGAGCAGTACTTC. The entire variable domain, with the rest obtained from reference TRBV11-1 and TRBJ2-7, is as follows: EAEVAQSPRYKITEKSQAVAFWCDPISGHATLYWYRQILGQGPELLVQFQDESVVDDSQLPKDRFSAERLKGVDSTLKIQPAELGDSAMYLCASSAGRSYEQYFGPGTRLTVT.

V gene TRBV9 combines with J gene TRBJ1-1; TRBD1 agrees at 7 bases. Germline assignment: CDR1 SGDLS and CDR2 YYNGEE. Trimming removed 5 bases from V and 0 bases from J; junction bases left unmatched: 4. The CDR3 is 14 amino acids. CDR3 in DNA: TGTGCCAGCAGGCAGGGGGATATGAACACTGAAGCTTTCTTT. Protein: CASRQGDMNTEAFF.